Listed below are T cell receptor beta chains from one sample, sequenced in a study of T-cell memory formation after mild COVID-19. MiXCR, applied by TCRdb to the 5' RACE reads, yields one record per CDR3 protein. The sample consists of some 300,000 distinct CDR3 sequences, approximately 20% of them appearing once. Sequenced: PBMCs or a T cell subset sorted from them (not recorded which). These receptors originate from a man younger than 35 who had mild COVID-19 (a few samples of this study predate the infection). Cell type and time point are not known. CDR3s include the opening cysteine and the closing phenylalanine or tryptophan. Each record gives: J gene, D gene, clone size, V gene, CDR3 protein, CDR3 DNA. A D gene is named only where the DNA matches it firmly. Some rows have no size entry. The others give once, few or many, or a class for an expanded clone.

TRBJ2-3	TRBD1	.	TRBV6-5	CASRKRTGADTQYF	TGTGCCAGCAGGAAGAGGACAGGGGCAGATACGCAGTATTTT
TRBJ1-2	TRBD1	few	TRBV7-8	CASSLALWTGVGYTF	TGTGCCAGCAGCTTAGCGCTGTGGACAGGGGTTGGCTACACCTTC
TRBJ1-2	.	once	TRBV4-3	CASSQVFLGDYGYTF	TGCGCCAGCAGCCAAGTCTTTTTAGGGGACTATGGCTACACCTTC
TRBJ1-1	.	few	TRBV7-2	CASSPRGLAFF	TGTGCCAGCAGCCCTCGTGGCCTGGCTTTCTTT
TRBJ2-5	.	.	TRBV6-1	CASSEGPGTQYF	TGTGCCAGCAGTGAAGGGCCGGGGACCCAGTACTTC
TRBJ2-7	.	few	TRBV11-2	CASPFRTGHLYEQYF	TGTGCCAGCCCTTTCCGGACGGGACACCTCTACGAGCAGTACTTC
TRBJ1-1	TRBD1	.	TRBV27	CASSMGQGNTEAFF	TGTGCCAGCAGTATGGGACAGGGGAACACTGAAGCTTTCTTT
TRBJ2-3	.	few	TRBV10-3	CAISESGGGPSTDTQYF	TGTGCCATCAGTGAGTCTGGTGGCGGACCTAGCACAGATACGCAGTATTTT
TRBJ2-1	.	many	TRBV6-4	CASSDGTDPYNEQFF	TGTGCCAGCAGTGACGGCACGGACCCCTACAATGAGCAGTTCTTC
TRBJ2-2	TRBD2	.	TRBV19	CASSGGTSQNTGELFF	TGTGCCAGTAGTGGAGGGACTAGCCAGAACACCGGGGAGCTGTTTTTT
TRBJ2-1	TRBD2	.	TRBV7-2	CASSPIAGVFNEQFF	TGTGCCAGCAGCCCGATAGCGGGGGTTTTCAATGAGCAGTTCTTC
TRBJ1-5	.	.	TRBV28	CASSFGAGPQPQHF	TGTGCCAGCAGTTTTGGAGCGGGGCCTCAGCCCCAGCATTTT
TRBJ2-3	.	many	TRBV20-1	CSARDRFRLSDTQYF	TGCAGTGCTAGAGATCGTTTTAGGTTATCAGATACGCAGTATTTT
TRBJ1-1	.	few	TRBV6-2/TRBV6-3	CASRYGVGTEAFF	TGTGCCAGCAGGTACGGGGTAGGTACTGAAGCTTTCTTT
TRBJ1-5	.	few	TRBV6-2/TRBV6-3	CASTGDGNQPQHF	TGTGCCAGCACGGGGGATGGCAATCAGCCCCAGCATTTT
TRBJ2-7	TRBD2	.	TRBV5-1	CASSLAPVAGSSGEQYF	TGCGCCAGCAGCTTGGCTCCAGTAGCGGGGAGTTCAGGCGAGCAGTACTTC
TRBJ2-4	.	few	TRBV7-7	CASRFGCRDRAKNIQYF	TGTGCTAGCCGATTCGGGTGCAGGGACCGAGCCAAAAACATTCAGTACTTC
TRBJ2-3	.	.	TRBV28	CAGSSGWRADTQYF	TGTGCCGGTTCCTCGGGGTGGCGGGCAGATACGCAGTATTTT
TRBJ1-5	.	few	TRBV20-1	CSAREVRNQPQHF	TGCAGTGCTAGAGAGGTGCGCAATCAGCCCCAGCATTTT
TRBJ1-1	.	.	TRBV7-9	CASSFAGEAFF	TGTGCCAGCAGCTTTGCTGGTGAAGCTTTCTTT
TRBJ2-1	.	.	TRBV2	CASGLYNEQFF	TGTGCCAGCGGGCTCTACAATGAGCAGTTCTTC
TRBJ2-2	.	.	TRBV6-6	CASIDGGTGELFF	TGTGCCAGCATCGACGGAGGCACCGGGGAGCTGTTTTTT